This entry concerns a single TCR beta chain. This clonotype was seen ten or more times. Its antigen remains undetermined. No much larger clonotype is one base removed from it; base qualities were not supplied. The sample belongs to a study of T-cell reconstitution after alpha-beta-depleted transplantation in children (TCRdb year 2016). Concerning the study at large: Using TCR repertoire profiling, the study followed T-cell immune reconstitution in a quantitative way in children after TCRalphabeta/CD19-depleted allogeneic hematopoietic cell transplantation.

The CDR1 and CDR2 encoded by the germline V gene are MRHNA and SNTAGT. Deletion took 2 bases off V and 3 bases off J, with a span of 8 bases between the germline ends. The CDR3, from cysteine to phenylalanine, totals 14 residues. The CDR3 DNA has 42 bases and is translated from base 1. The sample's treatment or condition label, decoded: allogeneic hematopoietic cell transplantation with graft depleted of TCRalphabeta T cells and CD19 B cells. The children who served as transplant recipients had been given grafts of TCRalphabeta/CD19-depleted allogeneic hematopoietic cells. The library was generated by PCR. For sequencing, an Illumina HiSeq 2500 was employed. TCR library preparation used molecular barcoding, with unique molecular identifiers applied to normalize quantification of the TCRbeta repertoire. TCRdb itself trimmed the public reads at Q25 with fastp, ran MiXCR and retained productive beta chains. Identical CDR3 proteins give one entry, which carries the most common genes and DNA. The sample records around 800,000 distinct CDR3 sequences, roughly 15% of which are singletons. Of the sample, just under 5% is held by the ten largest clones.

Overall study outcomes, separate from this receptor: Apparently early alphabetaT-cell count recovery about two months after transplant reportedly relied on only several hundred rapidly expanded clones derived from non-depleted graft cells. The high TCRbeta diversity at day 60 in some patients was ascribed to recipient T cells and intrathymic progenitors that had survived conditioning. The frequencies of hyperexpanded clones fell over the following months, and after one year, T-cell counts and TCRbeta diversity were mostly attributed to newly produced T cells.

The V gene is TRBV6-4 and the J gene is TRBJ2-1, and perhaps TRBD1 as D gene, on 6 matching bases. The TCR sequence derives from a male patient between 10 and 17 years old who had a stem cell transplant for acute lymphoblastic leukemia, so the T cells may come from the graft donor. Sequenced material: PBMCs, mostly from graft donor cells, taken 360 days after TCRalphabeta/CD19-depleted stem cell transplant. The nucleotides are TGTGCCAGCAGTGACGGACAGCTCTACAATGAGCAGTTCTTC. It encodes CASSDGQLYNEQFF.